These 19 T cell receptor beta chains were sequenced from one sample in a study of a mutant IDH1 vaccine in newly diagnosed glioma. No cognate antigen is known for these TCRs. TCRdb's table, derived via immunoSEQ multiplex PCR, lists solely in-frame clones and lacks some. This table has around 32,000 clones, about four fifths appearing once. The time point: week 35, safety follow-up. Each vaccine dose was 300 ug of mutant IDH1 20-mer peptide, with topical imiquimod. This specimen consisted of PBMCs, obtained from a glioma patient whose treatment included an IDH1 peptide vaccine. These receptor sequences come from a woman aged 18-29 years with glioma.

The CDR3 sequence: CASSLAIPNEQFF. In nucleotides, the CDR3 is TGTGCCAGCAGCTTGGCTATTCCCAATGAGCAGTTCTTC. This rearrangement joins TRBV5-4 to TRBJ2-1; the D is unclear. Germline assignment: CDR1 SGHNT and CDR2 YYREEE (reference sequence). The CDR3 spans 13 residues. Trimming removed 0 bases at V and 6 bases at J, with 7 bases between. The entire variable domain, with the rest obtained from reference TRBV5-4 and TRBJ2-1, is as follows: ETGVTQSPTHLIKTRGQQVTLRCSSQSGHNTVSWYQQALGQGPQFIFQYYREEENGRGNFPPRFSGLQFPNYSSELNVNALELDDSALYLCASSLAIPNEQFFGPGTRLTVL.

The chain combines TRBV27 with TRBJ1-1, with D maybe TRBD1 (5 bases). Germline V lookup: CDR1 MNHEY, CDR2 SMNVEV (reference sequence). V shed 6 bases and J shed 4 bases, with 15 bases lying between them. The CDR3 loop spans 14 amino acids. The CDR3 spells CASRVGGGGTEAFF. Written as DNA, the CDR3 is TGTGCCAGCAGAGTAGGCGGCGGGGGCACTGAAGCTTTCTTT.

The gene calls are TRBV2 and TRBJ1-1, with D maybe TRBD1 (5 bases). The CDR3 is 14 residues long. Germline assignment: CDR1 SNHLY and CDR2 FYNNEI. Trimming shortened V by 10 bases and J by 1 base, and 16 bases separated the two germline ends. Here the CDR3 reads CATRSPGGNTEAFF. CDR3 DNA: TGTGCCACCCGTTCGCCGGGGGGGAACACTGAAGCTTTCTTT.

In nucleotides, the CDR3 is TGTGCCAGCAGTTACTCGCTGACAGGGATTTTCACTGAAGCTTTCTTT. Amino acids: CASSYSLTGIFTEAFF. The chain uses TRBV6-5 and TRBJ1-1; 7 positions match TRBD1. From germline, CDR1 is MNHEY and CDR2 SVGAGI. The trim removed 0 bases at V and 4 bases at J, leaving 8 bases unmatched. The CDR3 length is 16 residues.

V is TRBV19 and J is TRBJ1-3; D perhaps matches TRBD1 (5 bases). The V end lost 10 bases, the J end lost 4 bases, and 8 bases lay between the germline ends. The CDR3 totals 11 residues. CDR1 is LNHDA, CDR2 SQIVND, per germline (reference sequence). The CDR3 coding sequence is TGTGCCACTAAGGGGGGAAACACCATATATTTT. This encodes CATKGGNTIYF. Supplemented by reference TRBV19 and TRBJ1-3, the full variable domain reads DGGITQSPKYLFRKEGQNVTLSCEQNLNHDAMYWYRQDPGQGLRLIYYSQIVNDFQKGDIAEGYSVSREKKESFPLTVTSAQKNPTAFYLCATKGGNTIYFGEGSWLTVV.

This clone was seen once. The CDR3: CASSPPGRGGSYEQYF. CDR3 sequence (DNA): TGTGCCAGCTCACCACCGGGGCGGGGAGGGTCCTACGAGCAGTACTTC. The chain employs TRBV18 and TRBJ2-7; TRBD2 agrees at 7 bases. After removal of 0 bases from V and 1 base from J, the junction contained 6 bases not matched to a gene. Germline V gene lookup returns CDR1 KGHSH and CDR2 LQKENI. The CDR3 sequence is 16 residues long.

This clone is a singleton in its sample. The chain has TRBV19 and TRBJ2-1; TRBD2 agrees at 13 bases. The CDR3 sequence is 15 residues long. J gave up 9 bases and V 6 bases, and 8 bases lay outside the gene matches. Germline V CDR1 and CDR2: LNHDA, SQIVND (reference sequence). The CDR3 region is CASRTSGGTGSEQFF. Here the CDR3 DNA reads TGTGCCAGTAGGACTAGCGGGGGGACCGGTAGTGAGCAGTTCTTC.

The chain uses TRBV20-1 and TRBJ2-5; D gene ambiguous. This CDR3 region has 10 residues. The germline V and J ends were trimmed by 5 bases and 3 bases, with 4 bases remaining between them. Germline values: CDR1 DFQATT, CDR2 SNEGSKA (reference sequence). The CDR3 protein is CSAEEETQYF. In DNA form, the CDR3 reads TGCAGTGCTGAGGAAGAGACCCAGTACTTC.

The count of this clone is one. This chain links TRBV5-6 with TRBJ1-1, with 9 positions matching TRBD1. With 4 bases clipped from V and 0 bases from J, the junction kept 10 bases outside the gene matches. Germline V gene sequence: CDR1 SGHDT, CDR2 YYEEEE. CDR3 length: 17 amino acids. DNA for the CDR3: TGTGCCAGCAGCATGCCGGGACAGGGATTTATGAACACTGAAGCTTTCTTT. It specifies CASSMPGQGFMNTEAFF.

This chain links TRBV7-9 with TRBJ1-1, with no clear D. This CDR3 is 15 amino acids long. Trimming stripped 1 base from V and 7 bases from J, with 16 bases between. CDR1 and CDR2 from the germline V gene are SEHNR and FQNEAQ (reference sequence). The CDR3 coding sequence is TGTGCCAGCAGCTTAGGAGGCGCGGGGTTCGGTGAAGCTTTCTTT. Amino acids: CASSLGGAGFGEAFF.

V and J are TRBV28 and TRBJ1-5; 9 bases line up with TRBD1. The CDR3 covers 18 residues. Germline CDR1 reads MDHEN; CDR2 reads SYDVKM. Trimming at V came to 3 bases and at J to 0 bases, leaving 9 bases not matched to a gene. DNA for the CDR3: TGTGCCAGCAGTTTGGACCCGGGACAGGGCCATAGCAATCAGCCCCAGCATTTT. This sequence encodes CASSLDPGQGHSNQPQHF.

This clone has only one observation. The genes are TRBV19 and TRBJ2-7; D perhaps matches TRBD1 (7 bases). V shed 6 bases and J shed 3 bases, with 15 bases lying between them. This CDR3 spans 14 amino acids. Germline-derived CDR1 and CDR2 are LNHDA and SQIVND (reference sequence). Here the CDR3 reads CASSRGDGYYEQYF. The CDR3 bases are TGTGCCAGTAGCAGGGGGGACGGGTACTACGAGCAGTACTTC.

This clone was seen only once. The chain combines TRBV18 with TRBJ1-5, with 10 bases matching TRBD1. The V gene end was trimmed by 4 bases and the J gene end by 5 bases; junction bases not matched to a gene: 5. The CDR3 covers 15 residues. Germline V gene lookup returns CDR1 KGHSH and CDR2 LQKENI. The CDR3 DNA reads as TGTGCCAGCTCACTTACCGGGACAGGGGATCAGCCCCAGCATTTT. It yields the protein CASSLTGTGDQPQHF.

The chain combines TRBV4-1 with TRBJ1-2; possible D gene TRBD1, 5 bases. V lost 4 bases and J lost 7, with 13 bases in between. This CDR3 spans 13 amino acids. The germline V gene has CDR1 MGHRA and CDR2 YSYEKL. CDR3 residues: CASSLGGNSGYTF. In DNA form, the CDR3 reads TGCGCCAGCAGCCTCGGGGGTAATAGTGGCTACACCTTC.

J is TRBJ2-7 and V is TRBV5-5; 10 bases are shared with TRBD2. The ends lost 4 bases at V and 0 bases at J; junction bases unmatched: 4. This CDR3 is built from 15 residues. In germline, CDR1 is SGHKS, CDR2 YYEKEE (reference sequence). As DNA, the CDR3 is TGTGCCAGCAGCATAGCGGGGGGCCCCTCCTACGAGCAGTACTTC. Amino acids: CASSIAGGPSYEQYF.

This chain joins TRBV11-3 and TRBJ1-1, with D perhaps matching TRBD1 (5 bases). Germline values: CDR1 SGHNT, CDR2 YENEEA. Trimming stripped 5 bases from V and 7 bases from J, with 17 bases between. The CDR3 contains 14 residues. CDR3 coding DNA: TGTGCCAGCAGCCCCCCATGGTATGGGGGTGAAGCTTTCTTT. Amino acids: CASSPPWYGGEAFF.

The chain couples TRBV15 to TRBJ1-1, with D possibly being TRBD1 (5 bases). Germline assignment: CDR1 LNHNV and CDR2 YYDKDF (reference sequence). Between the trimmed V and J ends, which lost 0 bases and 5 bases, there was a span of 13 bases. The CDR3 runs 15 residues. The CDR3 spells CATSRDGGARTEAFF. CDR3 DNA: TGTGCCACCAGCAGAGACGGAGGGGCGAGGACTGAAGCTTTCTTT.

The chain couples TRBV4-2 to TRBJ2-1; 11 bases are a match to TRBD2. The CDR3 has 16 residues. In germline, CDR1 is LGHNA, CDR2 YNFKEQ. V lost 0 bases, J lost 6 bases, and 4 bases stayed unmatched. The CDR3 bases are TGTGCCAGCAGCCAAGATGCGGGACTAGCGGTCAATGAGCAGTTCTTC. The encoded protein is CASSQDAGLAVNEQFF.

The chain links TRBV7-2 to TRBJ2-7; D might be TRBD1 or TRBD2, each matching 5 bases. V was trimmed by 4 bases and J by 5 bases, leaving 12 bases between them. This CDR3 has 13 residues. Germline CDR1 SGHTA, CDR2 FQGNSA. Here the CDR3 DNA reads TGTGCCAGCAGCTACGGGACCGTAAACGAGCAGTACTTC. Encoded protein: CASSYGTVNEQYF.